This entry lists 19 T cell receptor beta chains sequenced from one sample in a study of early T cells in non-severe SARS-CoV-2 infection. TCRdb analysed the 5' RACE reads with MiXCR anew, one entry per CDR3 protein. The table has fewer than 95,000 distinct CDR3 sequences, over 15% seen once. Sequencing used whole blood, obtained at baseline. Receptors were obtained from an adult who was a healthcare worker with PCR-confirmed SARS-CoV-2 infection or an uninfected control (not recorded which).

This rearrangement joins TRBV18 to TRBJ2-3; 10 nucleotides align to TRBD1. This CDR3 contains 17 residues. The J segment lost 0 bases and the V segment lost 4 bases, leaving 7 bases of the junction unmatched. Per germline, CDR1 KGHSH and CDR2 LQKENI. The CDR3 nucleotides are TGTGCCAGCTCACAATCGCCGGGACAGGGGAGCACAGATACGCAGTATTTT. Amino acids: CASSQSPGQGSTDTQYF.

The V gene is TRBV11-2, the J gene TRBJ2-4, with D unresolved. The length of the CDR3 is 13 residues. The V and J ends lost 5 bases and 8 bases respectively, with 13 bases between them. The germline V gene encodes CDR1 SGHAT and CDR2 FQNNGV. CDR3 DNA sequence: TGTGCCAGCAGCGTTATTCCATCGTACATTCAGTACTTC. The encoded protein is CASSVIPSYIQYF.

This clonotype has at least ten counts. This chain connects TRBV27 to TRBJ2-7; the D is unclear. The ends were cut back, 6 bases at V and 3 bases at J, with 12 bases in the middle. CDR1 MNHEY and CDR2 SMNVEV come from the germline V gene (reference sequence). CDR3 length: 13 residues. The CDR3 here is CASRSPKNYEQYF. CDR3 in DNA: TGTGCCAGCAGGAGTCCAAAGAACTACGAGCAGTACTTC.

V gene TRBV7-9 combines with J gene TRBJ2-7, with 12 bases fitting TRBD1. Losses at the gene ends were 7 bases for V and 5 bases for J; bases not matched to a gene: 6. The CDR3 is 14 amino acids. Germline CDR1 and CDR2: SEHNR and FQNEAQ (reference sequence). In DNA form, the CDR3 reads TGTGCCAGCACCCTAGGGACAGGGGGCAACGAGCAGTACTTC. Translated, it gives CASTLGTGGNEQYF. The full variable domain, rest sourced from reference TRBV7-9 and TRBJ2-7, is DTGVSQNPRHKITKRGQNVTFRCDPISEHNRLYWYRQTLGQGPEFLTYFQNEAQLEKSRLLSDRFSAERPKGSFSTLEIQRTEQGDSAMYLCASTLGTGGNEQYFGPGTRLTVT.

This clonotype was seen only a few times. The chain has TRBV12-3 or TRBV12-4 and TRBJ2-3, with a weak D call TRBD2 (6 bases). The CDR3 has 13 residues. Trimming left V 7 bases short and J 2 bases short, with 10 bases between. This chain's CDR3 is CASTGDNTDTQYF. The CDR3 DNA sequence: TGTGCCAGCACGGGAGATAACACAGATACGCAGTATTTT.

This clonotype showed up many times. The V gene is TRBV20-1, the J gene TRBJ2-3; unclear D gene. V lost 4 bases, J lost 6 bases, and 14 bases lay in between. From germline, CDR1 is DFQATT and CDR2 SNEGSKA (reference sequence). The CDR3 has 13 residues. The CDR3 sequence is CSATSGILDTQYF. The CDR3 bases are TGCAGTGCTACCTCCGGAATCCTGGATACGCAGTATTTT.

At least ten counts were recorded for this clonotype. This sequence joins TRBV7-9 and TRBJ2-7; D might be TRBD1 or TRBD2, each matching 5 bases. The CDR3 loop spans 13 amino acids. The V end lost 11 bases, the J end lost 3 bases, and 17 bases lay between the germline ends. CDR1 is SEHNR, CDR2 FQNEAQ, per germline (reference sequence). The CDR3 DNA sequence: TGTGCCGGAGGAAGGGGTAACTACTACGAGCAGTACTTC. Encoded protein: CAGGRGNYYEQYF.

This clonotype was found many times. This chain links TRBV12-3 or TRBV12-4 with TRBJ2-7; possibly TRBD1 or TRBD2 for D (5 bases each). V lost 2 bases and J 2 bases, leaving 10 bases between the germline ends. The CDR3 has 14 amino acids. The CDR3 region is CASSLWDATYEQYF. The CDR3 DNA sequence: TGTGCCAGCAGTTTATGGGACGCAACCTACGAGCAGTACTTC.

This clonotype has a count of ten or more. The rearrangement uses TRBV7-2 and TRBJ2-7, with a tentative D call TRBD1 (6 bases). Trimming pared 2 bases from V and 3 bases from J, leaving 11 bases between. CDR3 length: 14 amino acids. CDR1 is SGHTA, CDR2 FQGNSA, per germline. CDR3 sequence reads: CASSLFVGGYEQYF. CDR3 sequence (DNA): TGTGCCAGCAGCTTATTCGTAGGGGGCTACGAGCAGTACTTC.

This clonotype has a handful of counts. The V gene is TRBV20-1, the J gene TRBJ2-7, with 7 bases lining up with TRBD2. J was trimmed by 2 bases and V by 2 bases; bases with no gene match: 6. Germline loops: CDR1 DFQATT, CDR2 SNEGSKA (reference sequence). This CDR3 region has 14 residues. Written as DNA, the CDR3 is TGCAGTGCTAGAACGACTAGCCTCACCTACGAGCAGTACTTC. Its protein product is CSARTTSLTYEQYF.

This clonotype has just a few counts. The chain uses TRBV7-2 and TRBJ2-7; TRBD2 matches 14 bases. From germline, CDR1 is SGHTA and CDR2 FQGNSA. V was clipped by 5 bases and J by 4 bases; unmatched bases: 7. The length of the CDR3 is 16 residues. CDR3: CASSEGLAGVRYEQYF. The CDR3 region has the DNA TGTGCCAGCAGCGAGGGACTAGCGGGAGTTAGGTACGAGCAGTACTTC.

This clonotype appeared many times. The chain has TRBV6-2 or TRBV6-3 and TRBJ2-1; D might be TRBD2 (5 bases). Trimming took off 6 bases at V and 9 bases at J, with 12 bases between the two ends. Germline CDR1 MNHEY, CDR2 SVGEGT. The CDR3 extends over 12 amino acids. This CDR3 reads CASSRGGPEQFF. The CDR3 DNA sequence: TGTGCCAGCAGCCGGGGTGGACCTGAGCAGTTCTTC.

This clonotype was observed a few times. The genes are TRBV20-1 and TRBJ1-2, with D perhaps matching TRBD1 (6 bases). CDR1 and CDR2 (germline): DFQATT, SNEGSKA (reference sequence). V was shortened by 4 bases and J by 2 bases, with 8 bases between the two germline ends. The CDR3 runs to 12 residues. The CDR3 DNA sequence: TGCAGTGCTATTCAGGGGAACTATGGCTACACCTTC. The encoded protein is CSAIQGNYGYTF.

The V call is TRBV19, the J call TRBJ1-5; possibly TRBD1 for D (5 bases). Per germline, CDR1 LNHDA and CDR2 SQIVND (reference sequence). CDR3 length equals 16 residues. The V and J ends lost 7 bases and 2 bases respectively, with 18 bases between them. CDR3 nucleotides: TGTGCCAGTACTCCGGGGCCCACCCTTCGCAATCAGCCCCAGCATTTT. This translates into CASTPGPTLRNQPQHF.

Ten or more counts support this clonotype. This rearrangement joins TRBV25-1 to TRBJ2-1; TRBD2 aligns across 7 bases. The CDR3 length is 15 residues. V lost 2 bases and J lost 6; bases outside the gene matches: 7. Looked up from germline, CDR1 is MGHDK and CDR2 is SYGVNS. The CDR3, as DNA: TGTGCCAGCAGTGAAACTATAGCGGGCGTCAATGAGCAGTTCTTC. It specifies CASSETIAGVNEQFF.

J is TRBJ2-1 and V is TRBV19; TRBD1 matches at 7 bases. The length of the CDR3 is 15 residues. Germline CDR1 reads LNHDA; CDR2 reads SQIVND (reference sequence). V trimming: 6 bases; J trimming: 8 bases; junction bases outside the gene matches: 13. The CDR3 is CASSPTTGRGDEQFF. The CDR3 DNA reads TGTGCCAGTAGCCCAACGACAGGGCGAGGGGATGAGCAGTTCTTC.

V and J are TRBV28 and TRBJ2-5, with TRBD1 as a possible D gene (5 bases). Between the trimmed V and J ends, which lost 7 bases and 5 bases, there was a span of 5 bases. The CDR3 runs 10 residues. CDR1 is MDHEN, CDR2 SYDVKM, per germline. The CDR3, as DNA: TGTGCCAGCAAGGGGGAGACCCAGTACTTC. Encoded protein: CASKGETQYF.

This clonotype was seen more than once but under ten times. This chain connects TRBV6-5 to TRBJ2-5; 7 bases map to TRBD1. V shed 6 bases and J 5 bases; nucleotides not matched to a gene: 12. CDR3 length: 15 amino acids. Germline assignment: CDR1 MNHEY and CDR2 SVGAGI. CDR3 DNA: TGTGCCAGCAGGGCGACTGACAGGGCACGTGAGACCCAGTACTTC. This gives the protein CASRATDRARETQYF.

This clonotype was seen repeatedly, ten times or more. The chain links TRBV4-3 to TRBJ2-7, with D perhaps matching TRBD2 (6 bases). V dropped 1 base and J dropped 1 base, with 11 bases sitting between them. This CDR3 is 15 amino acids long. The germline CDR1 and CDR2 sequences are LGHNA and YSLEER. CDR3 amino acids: CASSQGPSASYEQYF. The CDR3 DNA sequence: TGCGCCAGCAGCCAAGGGCCTAGCGCATCCTACGAGCAGTACTTC.